A selection of T cell receptor beta chains follows, all from one sample in a study of blood T cell repertoires in COVID-19. Profiling relied on immunoSEQ multiplex PCR, and the TCRdb table lists in-frame clones only, not all of them. The sample includes about 170,000 clones, under 85% of them seen just once. Sequenced input: peripheral blood. These receptors all come from a man aged 60 to 75 who had recovered from COVID-19. Both conserved end residues are trimmed from each CDR3. A D gene is named only where the DNA matches it firmly. Where a row states a size, it is once, few, many or the class of an expanded clone; other rows omit it.

abundance: -
d_gene: -
v_gene: TRBV19
CDR3aa: ASSITDSQPQH

abundance: few
d_gene: TRBD1
v_gene: TRBV6-5
CDR3aa: ASSYADREGSYT

abundance: -
d_gene: -
v_gene: TRBV6-5
CDR3aa: ASSPAGLNYNEQF

abundance: few
d_gene: TRBD2
v_gene: TRBV24-1
CDR3aa: ATSEWGRGNEQF

abundance: -
d_gene: TRBD1
v_gene: TRBV7-2
CDR3aa: ASSLAPGQGGSPLH

abundance: once
d_gene: TRBD2
v_gene: TRBV7-2
CDR3aa: ASSPQAGGRGEQY

abundance: -
d_gene: TRBD2
v_gene: TRBV3-1/TRBV3-2
CDR3aa: ASSQQAGGGDTQY

abundance: -
d_gene: -
v_gene: TRBV13
CDR3aa: ASSLGLNGYT

abundance: -
d_gene: TRBD2
v_gene: TRBV27
CDR3aa: ASSFWRGAASEQY

abundance: -
d_gene: -
v_gene: TRBV28
CDR3aa: ASSLGGRETQY

abundance: -
d_gene: -
v_gene: TRBV6-5
CDR3aa: ASRLDGGAYNEQF

abundance: -
d_gene: -
v_gene: TRBV27
CDR3aa: ASLSVQGYNEQF

abundance: -
d_gene: TRBD1
v_gene: TRBV7-3
CDR3aa: ASSSPIGTGTNEQF

abundance: -
d_gene: -
v_gene: TRBV11-3
CDR3aa: ASSLGPGVEQF

abundance: -
d_gene: -
v_gene: TRBV18
CDR3aa: ASFAGANYNEQF

abundance: once
d_gene: TRBD2
v_gene: TRBV3-1/TRBV3-2
CDR3aa: ASSQEGSGGSIQY

abundance: few
d_gene: TRBD2
v_gene: TRBV5-1
CDR3aa: ASSYLSGGAPYEQY

abundance: -
d_gene: -
v_gene: TRBV7-9
CDR3aa: ASSRAGANNEKLF

abundance: -
d_gene: -
v_gene: TRBV14
CDR3aa: ASSFGYQETQY

abundance: -
d_gene: TRBD2
v_gene: TRBV19
CDR3aa: ASSGGLAGAPSTDTQY

abundance: -
d_gene: TRBD2
v_gene: TRBV6-5
CDR3aa: ASSYGLADSYEQY

abundance: -
d_gene: -
v_gene: TRBV7-7
CDR3aa: AVGANTYEQY

abundance: -
d_gene: -
v_gene: TRBV4-2
CDR3aa: ASSQASGNYGYT

abundance: few
d_gene: -
v_gene: TRBV6-5
CDR3aa: ASTLDRYSNQPQH

abundance: -
d_gene: -
v_gene: TRBV6-4
CDR3aa: ASSDSAEANYGYT

abundance: -
d_gene: TRBD1
v_gene: TRBV4-1
CDR3aa: ASSQAGQGARGYT

abundance: -
d_gene: TRBD1
v_gene: TRBV3-1/TRBV3-2
CDR3aa: ASSPGQGGYGYT

abundance: -
d_gene: TRBD1
v_gene: TRBV27
CDR3aa: ASSSWGQGAPGDGYT

abundance: few
d_gene: -
v_gene: TRBV27
CDR3aa: ASSLWAGGGPQH

abundance: once
d_gene: TRBD1
v_gene: TRBV19
CDR3aa: ASSGQGVVPTYEQY